Sequencing of this T cell receptor beta chain was carried out in a study of identical twins. cDNA molecules carried unique molecular identifiers, and template switching added a universal primer site. Each CDR3 protein gets one entry after TCRdb re-called the 5' RACE reads with MiXCR. The sample gives approximately 470,000 distinct CDR3 sequences, more than 13% of which show up once; approximately 0.52% is in the top ten. Study-wide points: Cord blood beta clonotypes present at high abundance carried fewer insertions; no such pattern appeared in memory repertoires. Out-of-frame alpha sequences shared by twins showed excess low generation probability.

In this sample, this clonotype turned up many times. The antigen is not known. The trim removed 4 bases at V and 2 bases at J, leaving 2 bases unmatched. CDR3 length equals 14 residues. Germline CDR1 MRHNA, CDR2 SNTAGT. These data also formed part of another study, on yellow fever vaccine responses in identical twins. This second report adds: The T cell response to vaccination in identical twins was reportedly partly convergent and partly personalized.

V gene TRBV6-4 combines with J gene TRBJ2-3; 8 bases are shared with TRBD2. Specimen: CD4+ T cells sorted from blood. The receptor comes from a woman aged 18 to 35 in good health. CDR3 DNA sequence: TGTGCCAGCAGTGCCGGGGGGGCCACAGATACGCAGTATTTT. Residues: CASSAGGATDTQYF.